Below, one TCR beta chain is given with its context. Its cognate antigen is unknown. This may stem from a read error, because a much larger clone lies one nucleotide away. The CDR3 ends on some other residue instead of the conserved phenylalanine or tryptophan, so this is likely a read error. The CDR3 sequence is 15 residues long. Germline V lookup: CDR1 MNHNS, CDR2 SASEGT. Between the trimmed V and J ends, which lost 3 bases and 1 base, there was a span of 7 bases. From approximately 450 ng total RNA, TCR beta cDNA was generated with a primer in the constant region. Modified slightly, ARM-PCR produced TCR beta libraries over three nested multiplex PCR rounds. TRBV1-TRBV30 forward primers paired with a C-beta reverse primer drove the first two PCR rounds, about 9 cycles each. MiXCR was run by TCRdb on the multiplex PCR reads, yielding one entry per CDR3 protein. Here the sample spans a few hundred thousand distinct CDR3 sequences, around 50% being singletons.

The sample belongs to a study of tumor-infiltrating lymphocytes in primary liver carcinoma. Study context: These patients were men and women whose ages were 30 to 69 years. Overall study findings and caveats: Tumor region pairs showed greater overlap than either tumor-adjacent or tumor-blood pairs did.

Blood RNA originated from unsorted whole blood, with germline DNA additionally extracted. The receptor comes from a woman in her 30s with primary liver carcinoma and hepatitis B virus infection. Sequences were obtained from peripheral blood. The chain has TRBV6-1 and TRBJ2-6, with a weak D call TRBD2 (6 bases). The CDR3 bases are TGTGCCAGCAGTGAGGGGGGATCTGGGGCCAACGTCCTGACTTCC. Protein: CASSEGGSGANVLTS.